The rows below give T cell receptor beta chains drawn from one sample of a study of cytomegalovirus exposure and HLA in healthy donors. Measured with immunoSEQ multiplex PCR; TCRdb has only the in-frame clones, and not every one. The sample has over 80,000 clones. Sequencing was done on a sample of PBMCs. These receptors were obtained from a girl aged 10 to 17 in good health and CMV-seropositive. CDR3s include the opening cysteine and the closing phenylalanine or tryptophan. D genes are given only for firm matches.

>.|TRBJ1-2|TRBV5-4|15
TGTGCCAGCAGGGTCGGGGGAATTCTAGCTTATGGCTACACCTTC
CASRVGGILAYGYTF
>TRBD2|TRBJ2-2|TRBV4-2|15
TGTGCCAGCAGCCAAGATACTAGCGGTCTCGGGGAGCTGTTTTTT
CASSQDTSGLGELFF
>TRBD2|TRBJ2-7|TRBV5-1|14
TGCGCCAGCAGCTTCGGGGGGGGCGACTACGAGCAGTACTTC
CASSFGGGDYEQYF
>.|TRBJ2-7|TRBV7-9|14
TGTGCCAGCAGCTCAGGGGTTCGACCCGACGAGCAGTACTTC
CASSSGVRPDEQYF
>TRBD1|TRBJ1-1|TRBV7-6|15
TGTGCCAGCAGCTTAGGAGGGACAGTTAACACTGAAGCTTTCTTT
CASSLGGTVNTEAFF
>.|TRBJ1-1|TRBV13|15
TGTGCCAGCAGCTTACCCACAGGGATGAACACTGAAGCTTTCTTT
CASSLPTGMNTEAFF
>TRBD1|TRBJ1-1|TRBV4-1|17
TGCGCCAGCAGCCAAGTACAGGGGTTAGGAAGCGGCACTGAAGCTTTCTTT
CASSQVQGLGSGTEAFF
>.|TRBJ2-5|TRBV7-9|13
TGTGCCAGCAGCTTCGGAATGGAGGAGACCCAGTACTTC
CASSFGMEETQYF
>.|TRBJ1-2|TRBV7-9|13
TGTGCCAGCAGCCCACAGGTCAACTATGGCTACACCTTC
CASSPQVNYGYTF
>TRBD1|TRBJ1-1|TRBV5-6|14
TGTGCCAGCAGCTTAGGGGGCCTTGACACTGAAGCTTTCTTT
CASSLGGLDTEAFF
>.|TRBJ2-7|TRBV2|12
TGTGCCAGCAGTCCGAGCGCCTACGAGCAGTACTTC
CASSPSAYEQYF
>.|TRBJ1-1|TRBV4-1|15
TGCGCCAGCAGCCAAGACGAACAGGGCTTGACTGAAGATTTCTTT
CASSQDEQGLTEDFF
>.|TRBJ1-4|TRBV18|13
TGTGCCAGCTCACCTGAGACAGATGAAAAACTGTTTTTT
CASSPETDEKLFF
>TRBD1|TRBJ1-5|TRBV28|15
TGTGCCAGCAGCAAGGACAGGGGATTCAATCAGCCCCAGCATTTT
CASSKDRGFNQPQHF
>.|TRBJ1-6|TRBV19|16
TGTGCCAGTAGTATTCGCGTTGGGGGGAACGATTCACCCCTCCACTTT
CASSIRVGGNDSPLHF
>.|TRBJ2-3|TRBV18|17
TGTGCCAGCTCACCACCGACAGGCGCTTTCCGCACAGATACGCAGTATTTT
CASSPPTGAFRTDTQYF
>.|TRBJ1-5|TRBV6-1|17
TGTGCCAGCAGTGAAGCAACCGGGACACCGAAGAGTCAGCCCCAGCATTTT
CASSEATGTPKSQPQHF
>TRBD1|TRBJ1-1|TRBV29-1|16
TGCAGCGTTGAAGAAGCCGTAGCAGGGGGGAACACTGAAGCTTTCTTT
CSVEEAVAGGNTEAFF
>TRBD1|TRBJ1-6|TRBV19|14
TGTGCCAGTAGTGTGTCGGACAGGGATTCACCCCTCCACTTT
CASSVSDRDSPLHF